This T cell receptor (beta chain) was profiled in a study of blood T cell repertoires in COVID-19 (dated by TCRdb to 2020 to 2021). Describing the broader study: The collaborator samples originated in the United States, Italy and Spain and spanned the acute and convalescent phases of COVID-19. The prospective study material was composed of cDNA or gDNA derived from T cells, B-cell-depleted T cells, or PBMCs. Subjects who had been exposed to COVID-19, were actively infected with it, or had recovered from it provided the deeply sampled blood TCRbeta repertoires that made up the dataset. The repertoires were released in a freely available public database intended as a resource for research on the immune response to SARS-CoV-2. The samples were drawn from the first 160 participants of the ongoing ImmuneRACE study and from 1,254 subjects provided by 6 global collaborators. A de-identified subject ID, COVID-19 status, age in years and sex were almost always included in the sample metadata. Where HLA class I and class II types were available, the types were taken from metadata supplied by the sample provider, not from assay-based typing. What the work shows at the level of the full study, not this receptor alone: How much clinical and demographic metadata was included differed by source and by participant, and the metadata was provided uncurated.

Participants in the prospective study were aged about 18 to 95 years, lived in under 30 United States geographic areas, and enrolled through a virtual design. Cohort assignment in the prospective study relied on participant-reported clinical history from a screening survey and a study questionnaire. Exposed participants had been in contact, within 2 weeks of entering the study, with a person who had a PCR-confirmed or clinician-diagnosed case of COVID-19. In the prospective study, whole blood, serum and a nasopharyngeal or oropharyngeal swab were collected from each participant by mobile phlebotomists. Additional blood draws and questionnaires over an approximately two-month period could optionally be provided by prospective study participants. Blood samples from the prospective study were shipped frozen or at room temperature prior to DNA extraction. TCRbeta CDR3 regions were amplified from genomic DNA using the immunoSEQ Assay, a bias-controlled multiplex PCR. For the original study's pipeline: The number of nucleated cells in each sample was estimated by amplification of reference gene primers within the assay. To quantify the absolute abundance of each unique TCRbeta CDR3 rearrangement, sequence reads were collapsed and filtered. For each sample, productive Simpson clonality was calculated by taking the square root of Simpson's diversity index across productive rearrangements. Sourced from immuneACCESS, this table was stored by TCRdb with only in-frame sequences that have V and J called. A share of the clones is absent; for the studies checked, an unresolved V gene accounts for under half, and the remainder has no known explanation. The V and J calls and the clone size are those of that table, but D and trimming were determined from the DNA. In this sample the table shows around 270,000 clones, 88% of which occur a single time. Clones ranked in the top ten supply around 3% of the sample.

A remark on this clone: Its antigen target is currently unknown. Per-nucleotide qualities are absent, and no much larger clonotype sits a single base away.

After removal of 5 bases from V and 3 bases from J, the junction retains 4 bases not matched to a gene. The CDR3 contains 13 residues, cysteine and phenylalanine counted. Only the CDR3 part of the read is kept: 39 bases, read in frame from the first base. The TCR originated in a woman aged 40-49 years who had been exposed to COVID-19. The chain employs TRBV12-3 or TRBV12-4 and TRBJ2-7, with 7 bases matching TRBD1. The source material was PBMCs or T cells enriched from blood (not recorded which). Here is the DNA: TGTGCCAGCAGTGAGGGACAGAGCTACGAGCAGTACTTC. This encodes CASSEGQSYEQYF.